This TCR beta chain was found in a study of blood T cell repertoires in COVID-19 (dated by TCRdb to the early 2020s). Study-wide context: Samples from collaborators originated in the United States, Italy and Spain and spanned both the acute and convalescent phases of COVID-19. The material from the prospective study consisted of cDNA or gDNA derived from T cells, B-cell-depleted T cells, or PBMCs. Subjects who had been exposed to COVID-19, were actively infected with it, or had recovered from it provided the deeply sampled blood TCRbeta repertoires that made up the dataset. The repertoires were released in a freely available public database intended as a resource for research on the immune response to SARS-CoV-2. Samples came from the ongoing ImmuneRACE study (first 160 participants) plus 1,254 subjects from 6 global collaborators. The sample metadata nearly always contained a de-identified subject ID, COVID-19 status, age in years and sex. Where HLA class I and class II types were available, the types were taken from metadata supplied by the sample provider, not from assay-based typing. The research as a whole found: The amount of clinical and demographic metadata varied by source and participant and was provided uncurated.

Note on this clone: Its binding antigen is unknown. No much larger clone exists at a distance of one base, and base qualities are not known.

The immunoSEQ Assay, a bias-controlled multiplex PCR, was used to amplify TCRbeta CDR3 regions from genomic DNA. The study's own analysis went as follows. Nucleated cell counts per sample were estimated from amplification of reference gene primers within the assay. Sequence reads were collapsed and filtered to measure the absolute abundance of every unique TCRbeta CDR3 rearrangement. For each sample, productive Simpson clonality was calculated by taking the square root of Simpson's diversity index across productive rearrangements. TCRdb holds this immuneACCESS table with in-frame rearrangements only. Some clones are missing; in checked studies, unresolved V genes explain under half, and the rest has no known cause. V and J calls and clone size are as listed in that table; D and trimming were resolved from the DNA. Within this sample are 150,000 to 200,000 clones, with roughly four fifths of them counted one time only. More than 10% of the sample goes to the ten largest clones.

At one collaborating source in Seattle, patients were enrolled during active infection and were followed longitudinally through the course of disease. Collaborating institutions collected whole blood in K2EDTA tubes following their own protocols. For TCRbeta analysis, collaborators shipped samples in one of three forms: frozen whole blood, isolated PBMCs, or DNA extracted from either of those sample types. Sample: peripheral blood. The TCR comes from a woman of 80 years or more with COVID-19, enrolled during active disease.

At the DNA level, the sequence is TGTGCCAGCAGCTTAGCGGGAGCGGCAGATACGCAGTATTTT. Its protein is CASSLAGAADTQYF. The V and J segments used are TRBV7-8 and TRBJ2-3, with TRBD2 tentatively as D gene (5 bases match). Its CDR3 holds 14 amino acids, cysteine through phenylalanine. Kept here is only the CDR3 DNA, which spans 42 bases and is read in frame from base 1. As encoded in the germline V gene, CDR1 is SGHVS while CDR2 is FQNEAQ. The junction carries 8 bases between V and J, which are trimmed by 0 bases and 4 bases respectively.